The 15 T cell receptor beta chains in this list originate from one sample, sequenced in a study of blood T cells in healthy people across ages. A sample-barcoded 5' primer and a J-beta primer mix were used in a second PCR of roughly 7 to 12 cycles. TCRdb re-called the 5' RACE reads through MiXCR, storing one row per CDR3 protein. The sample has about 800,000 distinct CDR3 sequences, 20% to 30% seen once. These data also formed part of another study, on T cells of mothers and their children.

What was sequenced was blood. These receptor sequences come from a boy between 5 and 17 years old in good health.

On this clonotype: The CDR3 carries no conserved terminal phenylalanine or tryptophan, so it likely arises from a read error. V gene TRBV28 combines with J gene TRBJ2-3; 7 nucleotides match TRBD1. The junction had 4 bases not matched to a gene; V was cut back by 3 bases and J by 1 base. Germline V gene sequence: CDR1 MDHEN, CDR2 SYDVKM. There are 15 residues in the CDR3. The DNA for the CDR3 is TGTGCCAGCAGTTTTCCCGGGACAGGCACAGATACGCAGTATTCT. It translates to CASSFPGTGTDTQYS.

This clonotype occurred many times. This CDR3 reads CSASGRETQYF. The DNA for the CDR3 is TGCAGTGCTAGCGGTCGAGAGACCCAGTACTTC. The chain uses TRBV20-1 and TRBJ2-5; D ambiguous. The CDR3 consists of 11 residues. Germline-derived CDR1 and CDR2 are DFQATT and SNEGSKA (reference sequence). The V end lost 3 bases, the J end lost 4 bases, and 6 bases lay between the germline ends.

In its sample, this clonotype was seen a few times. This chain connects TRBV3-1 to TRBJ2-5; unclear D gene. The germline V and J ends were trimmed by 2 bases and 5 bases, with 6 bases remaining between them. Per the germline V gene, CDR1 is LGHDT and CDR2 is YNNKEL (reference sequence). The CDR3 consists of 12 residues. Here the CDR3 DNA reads TGTGCCAGCAGCCAACGATACGAGACCCAGTACTTC. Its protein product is CASSQRYETQYF.

CDR3 in DNA: TGTGCCAGCAGACGGGGGGCCTCGGCGGGGACCGGGGAGCTGTTTTTT. It is translated as CASRRGASAGTGELFF. V and J are TRBV6-1 and TRBJ2-2, with a possible D match to TRBD2 (7 bases). CDR3 length: 16 amino acids. Trimming took 6 bases from V and 5 from J, leaving 19 bases between them. Germline loops: CDR1 MNHNS, CDR2 SASEGT.

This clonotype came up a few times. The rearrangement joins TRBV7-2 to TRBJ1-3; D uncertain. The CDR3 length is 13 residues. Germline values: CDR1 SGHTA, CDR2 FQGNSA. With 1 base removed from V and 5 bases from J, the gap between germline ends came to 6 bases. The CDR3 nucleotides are TGTGCCAGCAGCTTAGGGCAGAGAAACACCATATATTTT. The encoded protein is CASSLGQRNTIYF.

CDR3 loop: CASSQVKGTYEQYF. DNA for the CDR3: TGTGCCAGCAGCCAAGTGAAAGGAACCTACGAGCAGTACTTC. The chain combines TRBV4-2 with TRBJ2-7; D is undetermined. CDR1 is LGHNA, CDR2 YNFKEQ, per germline. CDR3 length equals 14 residues. V shed 1 base and J shed 2 bases, with 9 bases lying between them.

The CDR3 DNA is TGTGCCAGCAGCCAAGATGGGAGTAGCAATCAGCCCCAGCATTTT. Translating gives CASSQDGSSNQPQHF. V and J are TRBV3-1 and TRBJ1-5; D remains unclear. Trimming removed 0 bases at V and 0 bases at J, with 6 bases between. Germline V lookup: CDR1 LGHDT, CDR2 YNNKEL (reference sequence). This CDR3 is built from 15 residues. The full variable domain, in which reference TRBV3-1 and TRBJ1-5 provide the parts outside the CDR3, is DTAVSQTPKYLVTQMGNDKSIKCEQNLGHDTMYWYKQDSKKFLKIMFSYNNKELIINETVPNRFSPKSPDKAHLNLHINSLELGDSAVYFCASSQDGSSNQPQHFGDGTRLSIL.

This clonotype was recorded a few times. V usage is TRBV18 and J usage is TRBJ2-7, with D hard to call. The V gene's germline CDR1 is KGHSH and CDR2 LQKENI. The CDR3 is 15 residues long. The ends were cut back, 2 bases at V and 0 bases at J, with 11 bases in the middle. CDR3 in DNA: TGTGCCAGCTCACCAGGGCAGCTTATCTCCTACGAGCAGTACTTC. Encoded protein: CASSPGQLISYEQYF.

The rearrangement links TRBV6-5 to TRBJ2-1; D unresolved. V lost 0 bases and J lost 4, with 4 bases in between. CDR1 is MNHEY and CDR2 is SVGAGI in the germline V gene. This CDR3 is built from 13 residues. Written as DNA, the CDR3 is TGTGCCAGCAGTTACTCCTATTACAATGAGCAGTTCTTC. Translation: CASSYSYYNEQFF.

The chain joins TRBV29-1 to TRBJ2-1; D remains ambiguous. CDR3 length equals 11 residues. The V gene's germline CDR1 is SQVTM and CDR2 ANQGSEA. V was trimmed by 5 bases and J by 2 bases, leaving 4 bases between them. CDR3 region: CSVIAYNEQFF. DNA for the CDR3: TGCAGCGTTATTGCCTACAATGAGCAGTTCTTC.

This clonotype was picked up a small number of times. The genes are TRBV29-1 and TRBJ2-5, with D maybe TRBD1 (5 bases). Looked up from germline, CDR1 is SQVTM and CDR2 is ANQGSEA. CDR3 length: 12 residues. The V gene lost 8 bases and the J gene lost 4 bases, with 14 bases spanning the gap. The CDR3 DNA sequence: TGCAGCCCACGGACAAGGGTAGAGACCCAGTACTTC. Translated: CSPRTRVETQYF.

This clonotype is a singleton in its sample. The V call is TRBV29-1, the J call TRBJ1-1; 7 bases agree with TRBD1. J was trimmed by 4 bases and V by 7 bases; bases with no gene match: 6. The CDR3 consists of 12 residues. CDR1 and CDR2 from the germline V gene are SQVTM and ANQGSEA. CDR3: CSGNSGGTEAFF. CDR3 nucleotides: TGCAGCGGTAACTCAGGGGGCACTGAAGCTTTCTTT.

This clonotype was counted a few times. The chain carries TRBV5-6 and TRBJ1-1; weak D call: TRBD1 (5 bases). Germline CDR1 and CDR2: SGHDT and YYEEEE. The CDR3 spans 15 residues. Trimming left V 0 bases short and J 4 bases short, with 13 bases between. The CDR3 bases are TGTGCCAGCAGCTTGGTACGGGGGAGGTTCACTGAAGCTTTCTTT. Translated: CASSLVRGRFTEAFF.

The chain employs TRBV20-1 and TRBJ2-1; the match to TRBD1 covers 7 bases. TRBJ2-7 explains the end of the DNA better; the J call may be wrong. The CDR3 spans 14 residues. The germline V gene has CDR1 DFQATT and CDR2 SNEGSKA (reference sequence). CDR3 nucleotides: TGCAGTGCTAACCTGGTTAGGGGGCGAAACGAGCAGTACTTC. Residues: CSANLVRGRNEQYF.

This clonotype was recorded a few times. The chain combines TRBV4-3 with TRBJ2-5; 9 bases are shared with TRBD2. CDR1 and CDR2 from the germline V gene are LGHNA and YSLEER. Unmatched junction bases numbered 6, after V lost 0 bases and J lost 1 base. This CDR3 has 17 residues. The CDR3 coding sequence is TGCGCCAGCAGCCAAGATAAGAGCGGGGGGTTCCAAGAGACCCAGTACTTC. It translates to CASSQDKSGGFQETQYF.